Presented here are 10 T cell receptor beta chains from one specimen sequenced in a study of blood T cell repertoires in COVID-19. Profiling relied on immunoSEQ multiplex PCR, and the TCRdb table lists in-frame clones only, not all of them. Counted here are a few hundred thousand clones, approximately 85% occurring once; the ten biggest clones make up 2% to 3%. The sample taken for sequencing was peripheral blood. These receptors all come from a woman in her sixties or seventies with COVID-19, enrolled during active disease.

The V and J genes are TRBV5-5 and TRBJ1-1; tentatively, D is TRBD1 (5 bases). V was clipped by 4 bases and J by 2 bases, with 9 bases between them. The CDR3 contains 13 residues. The germline V gene encodes CDR1 SGHKS and CDR2 YYEKEE (reference sequence). CDR3 sequence (DNA): TGTGCCAGCAGCGTAGGGGTCAACACTGAAGCTTTCTTT. It specifies CASSVGVNTEAFF.

The rearrangement joins TRBV24-1 to TRBJ1-1; the D is unclear. The length of the CDR3 is 14 residues. CDR1 and CDR2 (germline): KGHDR, SFDVKD. Trimming removed 5 bases at V and 4 bases at J, with 13 bases between. This chain's CDR3 is CATSGGGMATEAFF. CDR3 DNA sequence: TGTGCCACCAGTGGCGGAGGTATGGCCACTGAAGCTTTCTTT.

The chain has TRBV19 and TRBJ1-4; 9 positions agree with TRBD1. The V segment lost 7 bases and the J segment 5 bases; nucleotides outside the gene matches: 23. Germline loops: CDR1 LNHDA, CDR2 SQIVND (reference sequence). The CDR3 is 20 residues long. DNA of the CDR3: TGTGCCAGTACCCTGAGGGGATCGGGACAGGGCGACTTCAGGAATGAAAAACTGTTTTTT. Amino acids: CASTLRGSGQGDFRNEKLFF.

This clone has more than one count but fewer than ten. J is TRBJ2-2 and V is TRBV4-2; D is possibly TRBD1 (6 bases). Germline CDR1 LGHNA, CDR2 YNFKEQ. The CDR3 extends over 16 amino acids. V lost 2 bases and J lost 4, with 14 bases in between. The CDR3 is CASSQILQGSTGELFF. CDR3 sequence (DNA): TGTGCCAGCAGCCAAATCCTGCAGGGGAGCACCGGGGAGCTGTTTTTT.

The chain links TRBV29-1 to TRBJ1-5; weak D call: TRBD1 (5 bases). The CDR3 totals 12 residues. V was clipped by 7 bases and J by 3 bases, with 10 bases between them. Germline V lookup: CDR1 SQVTM, CDR2 ANQGSEA. CDR3 nucleotides: TGCAGCGCCGGACAAGTCAATCAGCCCCAGCATTTT. Encoded protein: CSAGQVNQPQHF.

The chain joins TRBV19 to TRBJ2-7; 10 positions match TRBD2. Trimming cost V 5 bases and J 3 bases; bases outside gene matches: 4. The CDR3 covers 14 residues. Germline values: CDR1 LNHDA, CDR2 SQIVND (reference sequence). As DNA, the CDR3 is TGTGCCAGTAGTCAACGACTAGCGGGCTACGAGCAGTACTTC. Amino acids: CASSQRLAGYEQYF.

The gene calls are TRBV14 and TRBJ2-7; TRBD2 is a possible D gene (6 bases). The CDR3 sequence is 14 residues long. V lost 5 bases and J 3 bases, leaving 14 bases between the germline ends. Germline-derived CDR1 and CDR2 are SGHDN and FVKESK. DNA of the CDR3: TGTGCCAGCAGCTGGGGGAGGCGAAACTACGAGCAGTACTTC. Encoded protein: CASSWGRRNYEQYF.

The chain couples TRBV7-9 to TRBJ2-7; D may be TRBD1 (6 bases). The CDR3 has 14 residues. CDR1 SEHNR and CDR2 FQNEAQ come from the germline V gene (reference sequence). Trimming removed 5 bases from V and 5 bases from J, with 16 bases in between. The CDR3 here is CASSATLTGNEQYF. DNA for the CDR3: TGTGCCAGCAGCGCTACCCTGACAGGCAACGAGCAGTACTTC.

The J gene is TRBJ1-2, the V gene TRBV4-1, with D possibly matching TRBD1 (5 bases). Trimming removed 4 bases from V and 0 bases from J, with 15 bases in between. The CDR3 contains 16 residues. Germline-derived CDR1 and CDR2 are MGHRA and YSYEKL. The CDR3 DNA sequence: TGCGCCAGCAGCCCCGGGGGTCAGTTAGCTAACTATGGCTACACCTTC. Its protein is CASSPGGQLANYGYTF.

V and J are TRBV5-8 and TRBJ1-5; 7 bases agree with TRBD1. The CDR3 has 16 amino acids. Losses at the gene ends were 2 bases for V and 7 bases for J; bases not matched to a gene: 12. CDR1 and CDR2 (germline): SGHTS, YDEGEE. The DNA of the CDR3 is TGTGCCAGCAGCTTTGGGACAGCCTCGTCTGCCCAGCCCCAGCATTTT. This sequence encodes CASSFGTASSAQPQHF.